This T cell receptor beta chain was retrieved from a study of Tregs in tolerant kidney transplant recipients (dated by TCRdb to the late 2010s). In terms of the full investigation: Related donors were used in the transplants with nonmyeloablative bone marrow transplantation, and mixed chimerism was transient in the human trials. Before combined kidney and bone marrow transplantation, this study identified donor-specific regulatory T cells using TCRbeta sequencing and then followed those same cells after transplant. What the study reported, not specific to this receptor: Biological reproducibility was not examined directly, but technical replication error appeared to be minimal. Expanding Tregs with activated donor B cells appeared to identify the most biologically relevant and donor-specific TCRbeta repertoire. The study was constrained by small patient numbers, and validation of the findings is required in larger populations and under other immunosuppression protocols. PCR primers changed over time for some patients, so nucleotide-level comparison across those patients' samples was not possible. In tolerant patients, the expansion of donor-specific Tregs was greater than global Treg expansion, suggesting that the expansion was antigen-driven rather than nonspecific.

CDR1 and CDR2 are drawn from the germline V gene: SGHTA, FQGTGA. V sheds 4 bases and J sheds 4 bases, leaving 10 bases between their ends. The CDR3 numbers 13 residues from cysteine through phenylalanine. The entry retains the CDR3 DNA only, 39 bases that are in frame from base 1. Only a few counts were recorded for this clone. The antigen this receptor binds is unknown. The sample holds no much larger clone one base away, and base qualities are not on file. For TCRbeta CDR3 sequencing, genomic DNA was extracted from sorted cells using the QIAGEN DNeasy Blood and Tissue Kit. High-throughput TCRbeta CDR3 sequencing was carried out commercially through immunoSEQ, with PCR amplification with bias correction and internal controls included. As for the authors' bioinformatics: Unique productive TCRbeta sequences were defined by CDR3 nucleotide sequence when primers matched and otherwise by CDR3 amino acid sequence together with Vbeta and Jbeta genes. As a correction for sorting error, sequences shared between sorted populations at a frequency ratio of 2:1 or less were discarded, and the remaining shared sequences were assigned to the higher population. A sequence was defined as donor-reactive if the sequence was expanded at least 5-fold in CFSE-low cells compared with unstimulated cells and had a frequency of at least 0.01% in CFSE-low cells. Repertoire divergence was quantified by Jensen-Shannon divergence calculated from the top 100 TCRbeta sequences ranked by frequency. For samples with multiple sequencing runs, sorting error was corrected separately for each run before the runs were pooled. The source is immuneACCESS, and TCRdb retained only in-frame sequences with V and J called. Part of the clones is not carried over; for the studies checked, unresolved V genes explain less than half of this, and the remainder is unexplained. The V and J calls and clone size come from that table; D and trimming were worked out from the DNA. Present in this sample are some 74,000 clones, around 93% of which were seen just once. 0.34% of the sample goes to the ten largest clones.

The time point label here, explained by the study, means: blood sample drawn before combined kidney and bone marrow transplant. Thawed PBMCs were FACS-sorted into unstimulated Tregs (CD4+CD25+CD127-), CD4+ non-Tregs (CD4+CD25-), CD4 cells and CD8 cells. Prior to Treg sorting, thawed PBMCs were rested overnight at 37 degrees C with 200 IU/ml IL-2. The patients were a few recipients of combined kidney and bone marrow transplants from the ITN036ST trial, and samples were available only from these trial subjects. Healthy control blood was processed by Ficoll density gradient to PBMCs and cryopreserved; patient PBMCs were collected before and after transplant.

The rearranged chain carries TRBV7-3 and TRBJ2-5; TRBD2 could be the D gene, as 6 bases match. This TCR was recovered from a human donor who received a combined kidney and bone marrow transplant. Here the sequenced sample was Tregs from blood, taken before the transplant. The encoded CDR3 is CASSSTAGETQYF. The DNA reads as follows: TGTGCCAGCAGCTCGACAGCGGGAGAGACCCAGTACTTC.